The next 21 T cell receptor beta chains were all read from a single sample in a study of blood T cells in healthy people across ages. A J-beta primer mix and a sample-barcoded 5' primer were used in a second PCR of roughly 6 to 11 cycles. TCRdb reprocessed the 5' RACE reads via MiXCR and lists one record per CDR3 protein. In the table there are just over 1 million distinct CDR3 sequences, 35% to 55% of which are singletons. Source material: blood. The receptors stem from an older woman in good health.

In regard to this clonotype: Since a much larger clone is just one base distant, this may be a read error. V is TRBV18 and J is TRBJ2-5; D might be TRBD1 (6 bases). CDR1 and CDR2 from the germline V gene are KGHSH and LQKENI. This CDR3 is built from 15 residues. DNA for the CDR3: TGTGTCAGCTCACCAAACAGGGCCGACCAAGAGACCCAGTACTTC. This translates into CVSSPNRADQETQYF.

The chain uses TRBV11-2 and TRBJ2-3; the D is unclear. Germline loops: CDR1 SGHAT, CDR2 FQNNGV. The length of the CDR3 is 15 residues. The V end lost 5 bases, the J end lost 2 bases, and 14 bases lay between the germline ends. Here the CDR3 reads CASSKIRTYTDTQYF. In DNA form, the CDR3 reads TGTGCCAGCAGCAAAATCCGGACCTACACAGATACGCAGTATTTT.

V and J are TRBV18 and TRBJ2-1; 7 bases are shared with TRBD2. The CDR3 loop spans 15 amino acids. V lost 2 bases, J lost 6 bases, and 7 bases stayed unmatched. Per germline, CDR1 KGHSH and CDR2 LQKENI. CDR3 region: CASSPGAGEGNEQFF. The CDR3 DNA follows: TGTGCCAGCTCACCAGGTGCGGGAGAGGGCAATGAGCAGTTCTTC.

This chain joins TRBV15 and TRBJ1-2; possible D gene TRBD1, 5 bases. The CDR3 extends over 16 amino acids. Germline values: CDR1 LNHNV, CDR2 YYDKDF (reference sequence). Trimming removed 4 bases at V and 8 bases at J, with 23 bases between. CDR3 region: CATSNPGRTAYLGYTF. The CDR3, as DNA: TGTGCCACCAGCAATCCGGGGCGGACGGCCTATCTCGGCTACACCTTC.

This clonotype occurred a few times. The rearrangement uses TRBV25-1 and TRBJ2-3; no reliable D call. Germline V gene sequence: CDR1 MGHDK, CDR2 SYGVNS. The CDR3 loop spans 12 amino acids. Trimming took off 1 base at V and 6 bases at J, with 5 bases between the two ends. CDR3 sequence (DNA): TGTGCCAGCAGTGAATCGTTGGATACGCAGTATTTT. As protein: CASSESLDTQYF.

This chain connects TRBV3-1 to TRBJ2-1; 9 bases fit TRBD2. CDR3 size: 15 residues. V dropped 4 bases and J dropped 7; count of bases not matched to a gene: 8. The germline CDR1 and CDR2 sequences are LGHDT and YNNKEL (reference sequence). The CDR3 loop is CASSLRPGLANEQFF. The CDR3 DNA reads TGTGCCAGCAGCCTCAGACCGGGACTAGCAAATGAGCAGTTCTTC.

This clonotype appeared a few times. The DNA for the CDR3 is TGCAGTGCTAGAGAAGGGGCTAGGGATGGCTACACCTTC. As protein: CSAREGARDGYTF. The chain has TRBV20-1 and TRBJ1-2; possible D gene TRBD1, 5 bases. CDR1 is DFQATT, CDR2 SNEGSKA, per germline (reference sequence). V was shortened by 0 bases and J by 6 bases, with 11 bases between the two germline ends. The CDR3 consists of 13 residues.

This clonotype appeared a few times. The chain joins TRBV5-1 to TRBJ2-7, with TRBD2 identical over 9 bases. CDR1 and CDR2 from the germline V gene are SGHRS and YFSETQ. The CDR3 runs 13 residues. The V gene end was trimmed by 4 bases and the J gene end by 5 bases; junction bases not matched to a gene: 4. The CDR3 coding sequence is TGCGCCAGCAGCCCTAGCGGGGTCAACGAGCAGTACTTC. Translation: CASSPSGVNEQYF.

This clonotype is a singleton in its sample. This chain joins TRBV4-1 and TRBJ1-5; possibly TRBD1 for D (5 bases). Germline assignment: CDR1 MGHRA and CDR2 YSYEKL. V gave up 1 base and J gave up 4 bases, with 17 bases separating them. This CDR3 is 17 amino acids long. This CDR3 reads CASSQVTGGSPNQPQHF. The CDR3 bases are TGCGCCAGCAGCCAAGTCACCGGGGGGTCCCCAAATCAGCCCCAGCATTTT.

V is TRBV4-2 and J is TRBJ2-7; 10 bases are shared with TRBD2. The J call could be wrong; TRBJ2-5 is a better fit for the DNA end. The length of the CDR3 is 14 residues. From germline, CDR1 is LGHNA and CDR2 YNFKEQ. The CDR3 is CASGLAVGGETQYF. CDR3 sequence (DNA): TGTGCCAGCGGACTAGCGGTAGGGGGGGAGACCCAGTACTTC.

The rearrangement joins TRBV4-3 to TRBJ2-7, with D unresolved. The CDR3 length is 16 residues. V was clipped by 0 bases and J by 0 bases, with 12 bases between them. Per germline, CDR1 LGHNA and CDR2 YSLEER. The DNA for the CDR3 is TGCGCCAGCAGCCAAGATTTGGCTACGAGCTCCTACGAGCAGTACTTC. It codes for CASSQDLATSSYEQYF.

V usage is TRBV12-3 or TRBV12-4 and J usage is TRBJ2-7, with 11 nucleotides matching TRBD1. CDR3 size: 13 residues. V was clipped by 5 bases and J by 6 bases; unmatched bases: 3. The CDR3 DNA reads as TGTGCCAGCAGTGTAGGGACAGGGGGCGAGCAGTACTTC. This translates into CASSVGTGGEQYF.

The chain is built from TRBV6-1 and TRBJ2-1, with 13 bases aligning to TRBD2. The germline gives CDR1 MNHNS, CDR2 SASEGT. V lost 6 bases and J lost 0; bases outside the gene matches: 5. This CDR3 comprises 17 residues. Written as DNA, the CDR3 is TGTGCCAGCAGAAAACTAGCGGGAGGGAGCTCCTACAATGAGCAGTTCTTC. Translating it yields CASRKLAGGSSYNEQFF.

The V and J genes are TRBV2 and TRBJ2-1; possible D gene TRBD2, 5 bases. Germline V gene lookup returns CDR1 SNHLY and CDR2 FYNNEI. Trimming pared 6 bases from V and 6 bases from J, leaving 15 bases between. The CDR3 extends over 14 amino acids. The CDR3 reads CASSKVGVGNEQFF. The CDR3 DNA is TGTGCCAGCAGCAAAGTCGGGGTTGGCAATGAGCAGTTCTTC.

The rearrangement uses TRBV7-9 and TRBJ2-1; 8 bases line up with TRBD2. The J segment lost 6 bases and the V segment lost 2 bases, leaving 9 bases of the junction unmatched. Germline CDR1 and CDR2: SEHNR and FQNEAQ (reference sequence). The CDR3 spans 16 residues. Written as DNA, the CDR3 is TGTGCCAGCAGCTTAACTAGCGGCTTGGGGGCCAATGAGCAGTTCTTC. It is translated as CASSLTSGLGANEQFF.

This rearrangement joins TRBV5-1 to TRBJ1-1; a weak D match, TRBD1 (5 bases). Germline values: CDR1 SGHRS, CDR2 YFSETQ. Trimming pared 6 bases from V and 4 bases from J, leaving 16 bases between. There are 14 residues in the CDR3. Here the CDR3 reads CASNRGDWGTEAFF. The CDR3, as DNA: TGCGCCAGCAATCGCGGGGACTGGGGCACTGAAGCTTTCTTT.

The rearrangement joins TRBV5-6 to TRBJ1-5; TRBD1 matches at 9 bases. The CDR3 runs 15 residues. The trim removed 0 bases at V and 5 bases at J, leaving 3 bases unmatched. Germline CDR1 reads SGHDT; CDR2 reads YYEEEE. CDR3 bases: TGTGCCAGCAGCTTGGCTCGGGACAGGGATCAGCCCCAGCATTTT. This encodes CASSLARDRDQPQHF. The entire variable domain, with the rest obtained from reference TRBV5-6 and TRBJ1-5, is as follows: DAGVTQSPTHLIKTRGQQVTLRCSPKSGHDTVSWYQQALGQGPQFIFQYYEEEERQRGNFPDRFSGHQFPNYSSELNVNALLLGDSALYLCASSLARDRDQPQHFGDGTRLSIL.

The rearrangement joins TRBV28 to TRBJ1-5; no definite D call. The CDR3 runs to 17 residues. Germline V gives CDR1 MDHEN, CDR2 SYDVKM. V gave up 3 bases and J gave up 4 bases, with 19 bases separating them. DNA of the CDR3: TGTGCCAGCAGTTTTTTTGGGAGACTCAGTGGGAATCAGCCCCAGCATTTT. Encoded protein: CASSFFGRLSGNQPQHF.

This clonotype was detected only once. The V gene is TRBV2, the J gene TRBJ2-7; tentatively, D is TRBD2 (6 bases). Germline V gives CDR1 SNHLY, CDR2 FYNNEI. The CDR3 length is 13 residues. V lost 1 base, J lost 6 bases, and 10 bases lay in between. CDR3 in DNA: TGTGCCAGCAGTGAAGAGTCCGGGAGCGAGCAGTACTTC. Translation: CASSEESGSEQYF.

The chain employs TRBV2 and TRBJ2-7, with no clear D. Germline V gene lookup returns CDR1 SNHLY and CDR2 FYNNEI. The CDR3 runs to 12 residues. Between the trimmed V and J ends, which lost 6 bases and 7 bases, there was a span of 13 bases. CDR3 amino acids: CASRSSRNEQYF. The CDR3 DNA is TGTGCCAGCAGATCTTCCCGCAATGAGCAGTACTTC. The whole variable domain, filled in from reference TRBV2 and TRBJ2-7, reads EPEVTQTPSHQVTQMGQEVILRCVPISNHLYFYWYRQILGQKVEFLVSFYNNEISEKSEIFDDQFSVERPDGSNFTLKIRSTKLEDSAMYFCASRSSRNEQYFGPGTRLTVT.

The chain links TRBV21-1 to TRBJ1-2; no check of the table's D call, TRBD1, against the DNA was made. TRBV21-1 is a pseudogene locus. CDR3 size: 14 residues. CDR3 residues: CASRLNRGRDGYTF. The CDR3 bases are TGTGCCAGCAGGCTAAACAGGGGCAGGGATGGCTACACCTTC.